Reported below is one T cell receptor (beta chain). Sequencing was performed with immunoSEQ multiplex PCR; in TCRdb, only in-frame clones are kept and a portion is missing. The table shows around 16,000 clones, with roughly three quarters occurring only once. The data are from a study of tumor-infiltrating lymphocytes in localized non-small cell lung cancer. In germline, CDR1 is LNHNV, CDR2 YYDKDF (reference sequence). This CDR3 is built from 17 residues. V was trimmed by 3 bases and J by 4 bases, leaving 19 bases between them. The source is a human donor with non-small cell lung cancer. The chain has TRBV15 and TRBJ2-1, with a weak D call TRBD2 (7 bases). The sequencing sample was made of lung tumor tissue. CDR3 coding DNA: TGTGCCACCAGCAGGGGGGGGCTACGCGGGTCGTACAATGAGCAGTTCTTC. Translation gives CATSRGGLRGSYNEQFF.